One and the same sample provided the 20 T cell receptor beta chains below, sequenced in a study of T cells in Graves' hyperthyroidism and ophthalmopathy. From RNA transcripts, TCR beta CDR3 regions were amplified. TCR CDR3 underwent first-round RT-PCR with the HTBI primer set. TCRdb processed the multiplex PCR reads anew with MiXCR; each CDR3 protein has one entry. The repertoire includes 500,000 to 600,000 distinct CDR3 sequences, approximately 20% of them detected once, and around 50% sits in the top ten. The specimen sequenced was blood. These receptors all come from a man aged 35-49 years with Graves' ophthalmopathy.

In nucleotides, the CDR3 is TGTGCCAGCAGTTACCCCACACCGACTGAAGCTTTCTTT. Its translation is CASSYPTPTEAFF. The rearrangement links TRBV6-5 to TRBJ1-1; no reliable D call. CDR3 length: 13 amino acids. The V end was cut by 2 bases, the J end by 5 bases, with 9 bases between. Germline assignment: CDR1 MNHEY and CDR2 SVGAGI.

The rearrangement links TRBV12-3 or TRBV12-4 to TRBJ2-2, with D uncertain. The CDR3 consists of 14 residues. V lost 3 bases to trimming and J lost 4 bases, with 9 bases between them. The CDR3 DNA reads TGTGCCAGCAGTTTTGGGCCAATCACCGGGGAGCTGTTTTTT. This gives the protein CASSFGPITGELFF.

This clonotype was detected many times. The chain carries TRBV7-2 and TRBJ1-5, with D uncertain. From germline, CDR1 is SGHTA and CDR2 FQGNSA. CDR3 size: 16 residues. Trimming took 5 bases from V and 0 from J, leaving 14 bases between them. The CDR3, as DNA: TGTGCCAGCAGCCCCGGGAATTACTATAGCAATCAGCCCCAGCATTTT. Its protein is CASSPGNYYSNQPQHF.

This clonotype was detected ten times or more. V usage is TRBV7-6 and J usage is TRBJ2-7; 7 nucleotides match TRBD1. There are 15 residues in the CDR3. J gave up 5 bases and V 5 bases, and 12 bases lay outside the gene matches. CDR1 is SGHVS, CDR2 FNYEAQ, per germline. The CDR3 DNA sequence: TGTGCCAGCAGCCAATATGCCGGGACAGATGACGAGCAGTACTTC. It translates to CASSQYAGTDDEQYF. Full variable domain (rest looked up from reference TRBV7-6 and TRBJ2-7): GAGVSQSPRYKVTKRGQDVALRCDPISGHVSLYWYRQALGQGPEFLTYFNYEAQQDKSGLPNDRFSAERPEGSISTLTIQRTEQRDSAMYRCASSQYAGTDDEQYFGPGTRLTVT.

This clonotype came up a few times. The chain couples TRBV27 to TRBJ2-7; D assignment may be TRBD1 or TRBD2 (6 bases each). The CDR3 length is 15 residues. CDR1 and CDR2 from the germline V gene are MNHEY and SMNVEV (reference sequence). Trimming left V 4 bases short and J 5 bases short, with 18 bases between. The CDR3 nucleotides are TGTGCCAGCAGTTCCCGACAGGCGGGGAGAAACGAGCAGTACTTC. Translation: CASSSRQAGRNEQYF.

This clonotype showed up just once. The chain employs TRBV10-3 and TRBJ2-2; 8 bases fit TRBD2. The CDR3 has 16 amino acids. Germline-derived CDR1 and CDR2 are ENHRY and SYGVKD. The junction had 4 bases not matched to a gene; V was cut back by 0 bases and J by 4 bases. The CDR3 DNA reads TGTGCCATCAGTGAGTCGAGGAGCGGGGGCACCGGGGAGCTGTTTTTT. Translated, it gives CAISESRSGGTGELFF.

The V and J genes are TRBV5-1 and TRBJ2-3, with 9 bases that match TRBD1. This CDR3 spans 17 amino acids. Germline V CDR1 and CDR2: SGHRS, YFSETQ. V was clipped by 4 bases and J by 6 bases; unmatched bases: 15. Written as DNA, the CDR3 is TGCGCCAGCAGCACCGAAGGGACAGGGTCCGTGTACGATACGCAGTATTTT. This codes for CASSTEGTGSVYDTQYF. Based on the CDR3 plus reference TRBV5-1 and TRBJ2-3, the full variable domain is KAGVTQTPRYLIKTRGQQVTLSCSPISGHRSVSWYQQTPGQGLQFLFEYFSETQRNKGNFPGRFSGRQFSNSRSEMNVSTLELGDSALYLCASSTEGTGSVYDTQYFGPGTRLTVL.

The CDR3 region has the DNA TGTGCCAGTAGTCTAGCGGGGCCCCTCGGTGAGCAGTTCTTC. This gives the protein CASSLAGPLGEQFF. The rearrangement uses TRBV19 and TRBJ2-1, with 9 positions matching TRBD2. After removal of 5 bases from V and 9 bases from J, the junction contained 8 bases not matched to a gene. Germline lookup yields CDR1 LNHDA and CDR2 SQIVND (reference sequence). The CDR3 extends over 14 amino acids.

At least ten counts were recorded for this clonotype. This chain uses TRBV7-9 with TRBJ2-3, with 8 bases aligning to TRBD2. Germline loops: CDR1 SEHNR, CDR2 FQNEAQ (reference sequence). V was clipped by 4 bases and J by 3 bases; unmatched bases: 6. The CDR3 runs to 15 residues. The CDR3 nucleotides read TGTGCCAGCAGCTCCCCAGCGGGAGTAACAGATACGCAGTATTTT. This translates into CASSSPAGVTDTQYF.

The table lists this clonotype with a few counts. The chain couples TRBV6-2 or TRBV6-3 to TRBJ2-1, with D possibly TRBD2 on 6 matching bases. Trimming removed 6 bases from V and 10 bases from J, with 22 bases in between. Per the germline V gene, CDR1 is MNHEY and CDR2 is SVGEGT. The CDR3 contains 15 residues. The CDR3 here is CASSGTSLPATEQFF. The CDR3 DNA follows: TGTGCCAGCAGCGGTACTAGCCTCCCCGCGACGGAGCAGTTCTTC.

This chain connects TRBV7-2 to TRBJ2-2; D is uncertain. Germline CDR1 is SGHTA and CDR2 is FQGNSA. This CDR3 has 17 amino acids. Trimming stripped 6 bases from V and 2 bases from J, with 19 bases between. This CDR3 reads CASSSSLRTRNTGELFF. The DNA of the CDR3 is TGTGCCAGCAGTTCCTCCCTCCGTACACGTAACACCGGGGAGCTGTTTTTT.

This clonotype was seen a handful of times. The chain links TRBV20-1 to TRBJ2-5; tentatively, D is TRBD1 (7 bases). The CDR3 sequence is 14 residues long. Germline values: CDR1 DFQATT, CDR2 SNEGSKA (reference sequence). The V gene lost 5 bases and the J gene lost 5 bases, with 18 bases spanning the gap. The CDR3 reads CSAPRTGRGETQYF. CDR3 sequence (DNA): TGCAGTGCTCCTAGGACAGGCCGGGGGGAGACCCAGTACTTC.

This clonotype has at least ten counts. The J gene is TRBJ2-7, the V gene TRBV11-2; D is unclear. The CDR3 is made up of 12 amino acids. V lost 0 bases and J 6 bases, leaving 6 bases between the germline ends. The germline V gene encodes CDR1 SGHAT and CDR2 FQNNGV. CDR3 DNA sequence: TGTGCCAGCAGCTTAGATCGGAGCGAGCAGTACTTC. Translated: CASSLDRSEQYF.

Concerning this clonotype itself: Compared with germline, one end of the junction differs, possibly owing to a read error. The chain employs TRBV11-2 and TRBJ2-1; D perhaps matches TRBD1 (6 bases). The CDR3 has 16 residues. The germline V gene has CDR1 SGHAT and CDR2 FQNNGV. The CDR3 loop is CASSSPGAGVRNEQFF. DNA of the CDR3: TGCGCCAGCAGCTCCCCGGGTGCAGGGGTCAGAAATGAGCAGTTCTTC.

The sample holds a few counts of this clonotype. The genes are TRBV7-2 and TRBJ2-3, with TRBD2 matching over 10 bases. V trimming: 6 bases; J trimming: 6 bases; junction bases outside the gene matches: 9. This CDR3 is 15 amino acids long. Germline CDR1 SGHTA, CDR2 FQGNSA. The CDR3, as DNA: TGTGCCAGCAGACCGAGCGGGAGGGCAGGGGATACGCAGTATTTT. This codes for CASRPSGRAGDTQYF. The variable domain in full, completed from reference TRBV7-2 and TRBJ2-3, reads GAGVSQSPSNKVTEKGKDVELRCDPISGHTALYWYRQSLGQGLEFLIYFQGNSAPDKSGLPSDRFSAERTGGSVSTLTIQRTQQEDSAVYLCASRPSGRAGDTQYFGPGTRLTVL.

This clonotype was seen a few times. This chain connects TRBV20-1 to TRBJ2-5; TRBD2 matches 12 bases. The CDR3 length is 14 residues. The germline CDR1 and CDR2 sequences are DFQATT and SNEGSKA (reference sequence). CDR3: CRASSGGGGETQYF. DNA for the CDR3: TGCAGAGCCTCTAGCGGGGGGGGGGGGGAGACCCAGTACTTC.

This clonotype came up many times. The chain links TRBV6-2 or TRBV6-3 to TRBJ1-2; unclear D gene. Trimming removed 2 bases at V and 7 bases at J, with 17 bases between. The CDR3 length is 15 residues. Germline values: CDR1 MNHEY, CDR2 SVGEGT. The CDR3 sequence is CASSYVRTEVGGYTF. The CDR3 DNA is TGTGCCAGCAGTTACGTCAGGACGGAGGTCGGTGGCTACACCTTC.

This clonotype was counted many times. The chain joins TRBV28 to TRBJ2-1, with 9 bases lining up with TRBD2. The CDR3 length is 15 residues. The germline CDR1 and CDR2 sequences are MDHEN and SYDVKM. The V and J ends lost 6 bases and 4 bases, in that order; junction bases with no gene match: 7. CDR3 DNA: TGTGCCAGCAGGAAGGGACTAGCCCGTTACAATGAGCAGTTCTTC. Protein product: CASRKGLARYNEQFF.

This clonotype was seen only a few times. The chain recombines TRBV6-2 or TRBV6-3 with TRBJ2-1; 9 bases are shared with TRBD2. This CDR3 is built from 16 residues. The V gene's germline CDR1 is MNHEY and CDR2 SVGEGT. V shed 7 bases and J 6 bases; nucleotides not matched to a gene: 13. For the CDR3, the DNA is TGTGCCAGCAACCCCATCGGCGGGAGGGCCGCCAATGAGCAGTTCTTC. This gives the protein CASNPIGGRAANEQFF.

In nucleotides, the CDR3 is TGTGCCAGCAGTGAAGCTATAGCGGGAGCGGATACGCAGTATTTT. It is translated as CASSEAIAGADTQYF. The chain is built from TRBV2 and TRBJ2-3, with 9 bases lining up with TRBD2. This CDR3 has 15 residues. Germline CDR1 and CDR2: SNHLY and FYNNEI. V was clipped by 0 bases and J by 6 bases; unmatched bases: 4.